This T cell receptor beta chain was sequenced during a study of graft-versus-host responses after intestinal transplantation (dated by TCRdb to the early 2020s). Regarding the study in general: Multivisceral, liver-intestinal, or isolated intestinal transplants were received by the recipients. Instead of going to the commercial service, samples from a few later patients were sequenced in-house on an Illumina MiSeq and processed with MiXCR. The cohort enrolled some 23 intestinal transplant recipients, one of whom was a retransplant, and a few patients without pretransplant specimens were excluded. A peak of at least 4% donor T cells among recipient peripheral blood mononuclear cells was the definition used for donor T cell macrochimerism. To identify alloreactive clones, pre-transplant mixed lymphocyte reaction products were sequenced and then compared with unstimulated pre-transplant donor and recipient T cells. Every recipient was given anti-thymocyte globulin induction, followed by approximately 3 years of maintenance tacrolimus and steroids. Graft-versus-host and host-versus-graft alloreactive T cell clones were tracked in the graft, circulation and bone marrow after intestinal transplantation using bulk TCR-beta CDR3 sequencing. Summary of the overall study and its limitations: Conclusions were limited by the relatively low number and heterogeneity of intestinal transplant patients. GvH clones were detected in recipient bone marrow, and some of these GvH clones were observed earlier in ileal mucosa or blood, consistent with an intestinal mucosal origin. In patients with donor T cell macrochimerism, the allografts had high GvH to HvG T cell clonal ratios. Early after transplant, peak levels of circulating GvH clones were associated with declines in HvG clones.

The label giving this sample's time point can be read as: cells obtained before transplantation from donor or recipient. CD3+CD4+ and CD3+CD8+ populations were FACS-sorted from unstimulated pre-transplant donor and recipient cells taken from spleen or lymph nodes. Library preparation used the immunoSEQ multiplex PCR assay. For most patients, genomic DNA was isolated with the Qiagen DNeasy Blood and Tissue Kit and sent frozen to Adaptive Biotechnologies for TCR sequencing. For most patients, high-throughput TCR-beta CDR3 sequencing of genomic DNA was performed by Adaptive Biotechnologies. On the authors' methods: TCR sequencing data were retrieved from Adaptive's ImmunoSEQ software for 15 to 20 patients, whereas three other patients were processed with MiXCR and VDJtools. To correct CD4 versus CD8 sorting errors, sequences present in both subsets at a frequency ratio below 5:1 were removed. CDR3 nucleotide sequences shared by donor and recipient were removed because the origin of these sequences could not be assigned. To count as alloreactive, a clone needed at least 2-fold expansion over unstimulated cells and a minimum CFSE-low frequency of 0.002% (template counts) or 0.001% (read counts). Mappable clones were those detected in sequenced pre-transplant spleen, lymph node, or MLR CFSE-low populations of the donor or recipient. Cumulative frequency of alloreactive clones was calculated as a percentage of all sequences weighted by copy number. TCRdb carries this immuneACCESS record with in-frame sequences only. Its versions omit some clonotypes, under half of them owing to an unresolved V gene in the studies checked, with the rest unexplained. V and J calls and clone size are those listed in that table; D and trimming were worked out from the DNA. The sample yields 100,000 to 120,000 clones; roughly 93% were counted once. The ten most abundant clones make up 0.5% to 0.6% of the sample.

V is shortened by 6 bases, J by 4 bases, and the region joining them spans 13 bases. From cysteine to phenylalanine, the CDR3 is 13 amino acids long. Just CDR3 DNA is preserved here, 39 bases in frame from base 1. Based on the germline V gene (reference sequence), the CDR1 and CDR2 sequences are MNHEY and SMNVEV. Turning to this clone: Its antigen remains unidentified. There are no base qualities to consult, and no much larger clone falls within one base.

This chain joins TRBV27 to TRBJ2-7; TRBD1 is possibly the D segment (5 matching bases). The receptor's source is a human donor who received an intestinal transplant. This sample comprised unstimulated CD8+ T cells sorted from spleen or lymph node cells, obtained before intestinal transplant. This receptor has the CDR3 CASRDMDLYEQYF. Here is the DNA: TGTGCCAGCAGGGACATGGACCTTTACGAGCAGTACTTC.